This TCR beta chain appears in the sequencing data of a study of blood T cell repertoires in COVID-19. Germline values: CDR1 SGHVS, CDR2 FQNEAQ. This CDR3 is built from 16 residues. The V gene end was trimmed by 5 bases and the J gene end by 6 bases; junction bases not matched to a gene: 13. The method was immunoSEQ multiplex PCR; TCRdb's version includes in-frame clones alone and lacks a portion of them. The sample includes just under 65,000 clones, 65% to 90% of them seen just once. The chain links TRBV7-8 to TRBJ2-7, with 10 bases matching TRBD1. The sample was peripheral blood. This TCR was sampled from a man aged 40-50 years with acute or convalescent COVID-19. The CDR3 DNA reads TGTGCCAGCAGCCAGGGATACCGGGACAGGGGCTTCGAGCAGTACTTC. Its protein product is CASSQGYRDRGFEQYF. The full variable domain, rest sourced from reference TRBV7-8 and TRBJ2-7, is GAGVSQSPRYKVAKRGQDVALRCDPISGHVSLFWYQQALGQGPEFLTYFQNEAQLDKSGLPSDRFFAERPEGSVSTLKIQRTQQEDSAVYLCASSQGYRDRGFEQYFGPGTRLTVT.